The present T cell receptor (beta chain) was sequenced within a study of shared clonotypes between healthy human individuals. Profiled with immunoSEQ multiplex PCR; TCRdb holds only in-frame clones, not every one. Among fewer than 1.6 million clones listed, just under 99% were seen once. The V and J ends lost 2 bases and 7 bases respectively, with 6 bases between them. Germline V gives CDR1 MDHEN, CDR2 SYDVKM. The CDR3 length is 12 residues. This clone appeared a single time. The sample contains more than one DNA sequence encoding this CDR3. Sequencing was carried out using naive CD4+ T cells sorted from blood. Subset specified: CD45RA+ positively selected. This receptor was identified in a man aged 30-40 years in good health. V gene TRBV28 combines with J gene TRBJ1-5, with D possibly TRBD1 on 5 matching bases. DNA of the CDR3: TGTGCCAGCAGTTTACGGGACCAGCCCCAGCATTTT. This translates into CASSLRDQPQHF.